This T cell receptor (beta chain) was identified in a study of cytomegalovirus exposure and HLA in healthy donors. Measured with immunoSEQ multiplex PCR; TCRdb has only the in-frame clones, and not every one. The profile shows 95,000 to 150,000 clones, 90% to 97% of them singletons. The CDR3 consists of 12 residues. Germline V gives CDR1 MDHEN, CDR2 SYDVKM. The junction had 7 bases not matched to a gene; V was cut back by 8 bases and J by 6 bases. The chain employs TRBV28 and TRBJ2-7; 7 nucleotides agree with TRBD2. This sequence originates from a man aged 18-30 years in good health and CMV-seronegative. Specimen: PBMCs. The CDR3 sequence: CASLPGGGEQYF. The DNA for the CDR3 is TGTGCCAGCCTTCCTGGGGGGGGCGAGCAGTACTTC.